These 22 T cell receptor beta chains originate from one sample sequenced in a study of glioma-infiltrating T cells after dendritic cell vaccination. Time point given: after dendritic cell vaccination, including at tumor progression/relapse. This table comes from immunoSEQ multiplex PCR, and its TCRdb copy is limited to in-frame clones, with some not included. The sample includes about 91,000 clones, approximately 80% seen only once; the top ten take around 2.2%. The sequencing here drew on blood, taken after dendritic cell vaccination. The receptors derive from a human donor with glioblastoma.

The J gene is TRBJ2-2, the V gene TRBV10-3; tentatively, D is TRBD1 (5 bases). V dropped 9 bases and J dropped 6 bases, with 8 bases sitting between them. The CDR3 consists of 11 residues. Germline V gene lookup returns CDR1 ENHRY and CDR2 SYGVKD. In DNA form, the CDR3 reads TGTGCCATGCAGGGATCCGGGGAGCTGTTTTTT. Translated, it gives CAMQGSGELFF.

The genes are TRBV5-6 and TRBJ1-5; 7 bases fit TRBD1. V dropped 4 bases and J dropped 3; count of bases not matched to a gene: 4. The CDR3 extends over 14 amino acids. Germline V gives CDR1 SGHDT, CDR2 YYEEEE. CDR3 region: CASSPTGDNQPQHF. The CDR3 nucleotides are TGTGCCAGCAGCCCAACAGGGGACAATCAGCCCCAGCATTTT. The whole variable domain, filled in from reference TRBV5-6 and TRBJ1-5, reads DAGVTQSPTHLIKTRGQQVTLRCSPKSGHDTVSWYQQALGQGPQFIFQYYEEEERQRGNFPDRFSGHQFPNYSSELNVNALLLGDSALYLCASSPTGDNQPQHFGDGTRLSIL.

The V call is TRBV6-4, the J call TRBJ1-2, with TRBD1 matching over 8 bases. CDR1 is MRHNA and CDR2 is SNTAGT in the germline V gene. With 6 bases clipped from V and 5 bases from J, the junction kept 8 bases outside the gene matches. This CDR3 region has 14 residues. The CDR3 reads CASSLGTGRYGYTF. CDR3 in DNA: TGTGCCAGCAGCCTCGGGACAGGCAGATATGGCTACACCTTC.

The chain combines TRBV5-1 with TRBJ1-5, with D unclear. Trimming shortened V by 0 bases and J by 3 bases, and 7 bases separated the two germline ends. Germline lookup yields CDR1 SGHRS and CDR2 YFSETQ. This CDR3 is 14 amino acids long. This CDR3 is CASSLGQPNQPQHF. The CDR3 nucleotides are TGCGCCAGCAGCTTGGGACAACCCAATCAGCCCCAGCATTTT. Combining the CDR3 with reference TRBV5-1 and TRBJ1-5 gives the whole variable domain KAGVTQTPRYLIKTRGQQVTLSCSPISGHRSVSWYQQTPGQGLQFLFEYFSETQRNKGNFPGRFSGRQFSNSRSEMNVSTLELGDSALYLCASSLGQPNQPQHFGDGTRLSIL.

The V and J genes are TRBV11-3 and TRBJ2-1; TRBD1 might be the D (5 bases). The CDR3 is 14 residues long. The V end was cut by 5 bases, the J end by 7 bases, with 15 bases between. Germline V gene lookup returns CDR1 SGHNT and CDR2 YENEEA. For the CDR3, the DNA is TGTGCCAGCAGCCCCACCAGGGATCTGAATGAGCAGTTCTTC. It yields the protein CASSPTRDLNEQFF.

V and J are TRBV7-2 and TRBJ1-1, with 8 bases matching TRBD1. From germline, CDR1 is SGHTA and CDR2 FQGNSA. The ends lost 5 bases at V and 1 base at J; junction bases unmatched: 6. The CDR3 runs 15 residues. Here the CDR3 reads CASSPPTGENTEAFF. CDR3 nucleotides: TGTGCCAGCAGCCCCCCGACAGGGGAGAACACTGAAGCTTTCTTT.

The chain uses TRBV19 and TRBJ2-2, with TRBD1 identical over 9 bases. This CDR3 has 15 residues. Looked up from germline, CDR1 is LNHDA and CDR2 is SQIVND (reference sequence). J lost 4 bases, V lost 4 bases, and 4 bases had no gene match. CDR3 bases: TGTGCCAGTAGTAACAGGGGGCTTGGCACCGGGGAGCTGTTTTTT. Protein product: CASSNRGLGTGELFF.

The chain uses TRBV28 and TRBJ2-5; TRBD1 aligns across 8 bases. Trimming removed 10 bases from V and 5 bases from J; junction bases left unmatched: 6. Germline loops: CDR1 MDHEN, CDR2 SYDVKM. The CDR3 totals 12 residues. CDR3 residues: CATGTGRETQYF. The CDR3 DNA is TGTGCCACCGGGACAGGTCGGGAGACCCAGTACTTC.

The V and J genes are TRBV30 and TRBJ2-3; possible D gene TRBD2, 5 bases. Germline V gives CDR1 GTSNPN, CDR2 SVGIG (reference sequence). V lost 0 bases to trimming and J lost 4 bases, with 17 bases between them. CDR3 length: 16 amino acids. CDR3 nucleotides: TGTGCCTGGAGTGTCAGACACACGGGGTCCCCAGATACGCAGTATTTT. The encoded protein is CAWSVRHTGSPDTQYF.

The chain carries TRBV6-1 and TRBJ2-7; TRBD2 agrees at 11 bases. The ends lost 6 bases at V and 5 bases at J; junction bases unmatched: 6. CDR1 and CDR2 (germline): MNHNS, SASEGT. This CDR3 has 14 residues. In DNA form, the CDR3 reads TGTGCCAGCAGCGCAACTAGCGGGAGTCACGAGCAGTACGTC. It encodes CASSATSGSHEQYV.

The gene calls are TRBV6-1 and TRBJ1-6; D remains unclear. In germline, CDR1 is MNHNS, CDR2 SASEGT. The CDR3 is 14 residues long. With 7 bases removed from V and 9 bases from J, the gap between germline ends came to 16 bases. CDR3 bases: TGTGCCAGCACTCTTTCGGGGATAGGTTCACCCCTCCACTTT. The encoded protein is CASTLSGIGSPLHF.

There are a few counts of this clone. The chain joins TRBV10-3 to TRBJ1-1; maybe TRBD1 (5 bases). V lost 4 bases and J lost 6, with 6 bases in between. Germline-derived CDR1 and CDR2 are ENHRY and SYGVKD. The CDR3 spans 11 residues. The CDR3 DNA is TGTGCCATCAGTGGGGGGGCTGAAGCTTTCTTT. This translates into CAISGGAEAFF.

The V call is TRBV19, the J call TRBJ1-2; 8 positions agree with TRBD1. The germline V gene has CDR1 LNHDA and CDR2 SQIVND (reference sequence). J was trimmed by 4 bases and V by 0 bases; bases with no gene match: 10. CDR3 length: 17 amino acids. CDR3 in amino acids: CASSIDERGTGAYGYTF. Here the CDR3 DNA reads TGTGCCAGTAGTATAGATGAGAGAGGGACAGGTGCCTATGGCTACACCTTC.

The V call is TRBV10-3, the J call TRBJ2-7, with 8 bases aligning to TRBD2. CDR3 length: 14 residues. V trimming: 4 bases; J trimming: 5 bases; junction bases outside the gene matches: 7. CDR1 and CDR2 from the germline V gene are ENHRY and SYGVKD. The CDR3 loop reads CAISADGTRHEQYV. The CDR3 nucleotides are TGTGCCATCAGTGCTGACGGGACTAGGCACGAGCAGTACGTC.

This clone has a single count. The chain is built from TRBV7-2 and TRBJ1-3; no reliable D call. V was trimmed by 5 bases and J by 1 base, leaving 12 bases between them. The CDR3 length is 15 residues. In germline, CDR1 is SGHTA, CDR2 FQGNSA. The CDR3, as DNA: TGTGCCAGCAGCGGCTCCCGAGGGTCTGGAAACACCATATATTTT. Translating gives CASSGSRGSGNTIYF. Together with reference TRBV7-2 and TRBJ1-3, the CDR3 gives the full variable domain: GAGVSQSPSNKVTEKGKDVELRCDPISGHTALYWYRQSLGQGLEFLIYFQGNSAPDKSGLPSDRFSAERTGGSVSTLTIQRTQQEDSAVYLCASSGSRGSGNTIYFGEGSWLTVV.

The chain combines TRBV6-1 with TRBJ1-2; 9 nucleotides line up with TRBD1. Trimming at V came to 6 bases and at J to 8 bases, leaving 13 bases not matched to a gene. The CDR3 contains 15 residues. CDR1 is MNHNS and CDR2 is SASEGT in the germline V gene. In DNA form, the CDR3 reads TGTGCCAGCAGGCCGGGACAGGGAAAGAAGGGCGGCTACACCTTC. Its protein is CASRPGQGKKGGYTF.

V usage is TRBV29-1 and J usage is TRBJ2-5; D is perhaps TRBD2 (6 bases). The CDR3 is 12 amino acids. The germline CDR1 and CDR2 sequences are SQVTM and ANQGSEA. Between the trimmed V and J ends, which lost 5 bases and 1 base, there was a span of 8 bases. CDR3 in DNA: TGCAGCGTTAGGGGACTCCAAGAGACCCAGTACTTC. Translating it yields CSVRGLQETQYF. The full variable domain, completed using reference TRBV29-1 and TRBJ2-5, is SAVISQKPSRDICQRGTSLTIQCQVDSQVTMMFWYRQQPGQSLTLIATANQGSEATYESGFVIDKFPISRPNLTFSTLTVSNMSPEDSSIYLCSVRGLQETQYFGPGTRLLVL.

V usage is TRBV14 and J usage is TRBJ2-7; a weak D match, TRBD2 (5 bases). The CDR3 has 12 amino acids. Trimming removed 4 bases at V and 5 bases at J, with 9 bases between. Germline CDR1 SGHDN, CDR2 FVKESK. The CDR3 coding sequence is TGTGCCAGCAGCCGAGGGTGGAACGAGCAGTACTTC. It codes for CASSRGWNEQYF.

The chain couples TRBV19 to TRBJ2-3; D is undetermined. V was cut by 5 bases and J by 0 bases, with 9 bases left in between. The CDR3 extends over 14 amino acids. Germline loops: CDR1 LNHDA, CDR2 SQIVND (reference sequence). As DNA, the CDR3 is TGTGCCAGTAGTGCTCAGGCTAGCACAGATACGCAGTATTTT. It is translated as CASSAQASTDTQYF. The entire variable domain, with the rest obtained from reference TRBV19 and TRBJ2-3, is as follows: DGGITQSPKYLFRKEGQNVTLSCEQNLNHDAMYWYRQDPGQGLRLIYYSQIVNDFQKGDIAEGYSVSREKKESFPLTVTSAQKNPTAFYLCASSAQASTDTQYFGPGTRLTVL.

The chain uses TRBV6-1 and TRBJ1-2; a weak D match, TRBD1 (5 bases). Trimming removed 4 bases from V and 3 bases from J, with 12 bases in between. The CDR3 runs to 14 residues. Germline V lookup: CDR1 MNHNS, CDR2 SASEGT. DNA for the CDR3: TGTGCCAGCAGTGCCTCGGGACTGTACTATGGCTACACCTTC. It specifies CASSASGLYYGYTF.

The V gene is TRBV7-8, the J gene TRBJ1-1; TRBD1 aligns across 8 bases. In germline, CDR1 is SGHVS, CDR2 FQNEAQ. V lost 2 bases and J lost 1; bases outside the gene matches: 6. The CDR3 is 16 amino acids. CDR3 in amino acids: CASSLPWTGPNTEAFF. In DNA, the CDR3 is TGTGCCAGCAGCTTACCCTGGACAGGGCCGAACACTGAAGCTTTCTTT. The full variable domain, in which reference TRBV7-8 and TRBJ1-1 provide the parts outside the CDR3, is GAGVSQSPRYKVAKRGQDVALRCDPISGHVSLFWYQQALGQGPEFLTYFQNEAQLDKSGLPSDRFFAERPEGSVSTLKIQRTQQEDSAVYLCASSLPWTGPNTEAFFGQGTRLTVV.

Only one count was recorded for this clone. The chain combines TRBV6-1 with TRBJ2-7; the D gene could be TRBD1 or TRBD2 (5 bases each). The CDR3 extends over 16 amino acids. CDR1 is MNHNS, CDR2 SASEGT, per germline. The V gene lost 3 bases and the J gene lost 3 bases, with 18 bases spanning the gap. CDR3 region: CASSDPWGAGDYEQYV. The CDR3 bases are TGTGCCAGCAGTGACCCCTGGGGCGCCGGGGACTACGAGCAGTACGTC.